This is a list of T cell receptor beta chains from one sample in a study of blood T cell repertoires in COVID-19. Only in-frame clones appear in the TCRdb table, and some are missing; sequencing was by immunoSEQ multiplex PCR. The table has 250,000 or so clones, 84% seen once. The sequenced material came from PBMCs or T cells enriched from blood (not recorded which). The receptors originated from a man between 60 and 70 years old who had recovered from COVID-19. The CDR3 runs from the conserved cysteine through the conserved F or W. A D gene is named only where the DNA matches it firmly. Expanded clones are given a class, and other clones once, few, many or no size at all.

-	TRBV13	-	TRBJ2-3	CASSLRLALTDTQYF	TGTGCCAGCAGCTTAAGGCTAGCCCTCACAGATACGCAGTATTTT
TRBD1	TRBV14	-	TRBJ1-2	CASSLLGQGSFGYTF	TGTGCCAGCAGCCTACTGGGACAGGGAAGTTTTGGCTACACCTTC
TRBD2	TRBV3-1/TRBV3-2	-	TRBJ2-7	CASSPGLAGGTTYEQYF	TGTGCCAGCAGCCCAGGGCTAGCGGGCGGAACAACCTACGAGCAGTACTTC
-	TRBV21-1	-	TRBJ2-5	CASSKVDRGGQYF	TGTGCCAGCAGCAAAGTGGACAGGGGGGGCCAGTACTTC
-	TRBV4-3	once	TRBJ1-4	CASSQDRTLAEKLFF	TGCGCCAGCAGCCAAGATAGGACACTGGCTGAAAAACTGTTTTTT
-	TRBV5-1	-	TRBJ2-2	CASSLGVTGELFF	TGCGCCAGCAGCTTAGGGGTAACCGGGGAGCTGTTTTTT
-	TRBV5-1	-	TRBJ1-5	CASSSVGGQPQHF	TGCGCCAGCAGCTCGGTCGGGGGACAGCCCCAGCATTTT
-	TRBV19	-	TRBJ1-2	CASSIATGDYGYTF	TGTGCCAGTAGTATTGCTACGGGGGACTATGGCTACACCTTC
TRBD1	TRBV3-1/TRBV3-2	-	TRBJ1-6	CASSQKTGTANSPLHF	TGTGCCAGCAGCCAAAAAACCGGGACAGCAAATTCACCCCTCCACTTT
TRBD1	TRBV5-1	-	TRBJ2-7	CASSLAGQSYEQYF	TGCGCCAGCAGCTTGGCGGGACAGTCCTACGAGCAGTACTTC
-	TRBV15	few	TRBJ1-3	CATSRDRSSGNTIYF	TGTGCCACCAGCAGAGACCGGAGCTCTGGAAACACCATATATTTT
-	TRBV6-2/TRBV6-3	-	TRBJ2-7	CASSGPTGRNEQYF	TGTGCCAGCAGTGGACCGACAGGGAGGAACGAGCAGTACTTC
TRBD1	TRBV4-2	-	TRBJ2-5	CASSLGTAQETQYF	TGTGCCAGCAGCCTTGGGACAGCCCAAGAGACCCAGTACTTC
TRBD1	TRBV6-5	-	TRBJ2-7	CASRPGTGLSYEQYF	TGTGCCAGCAGACCCGGGACAGGGCTCTCCTACGAGCAGTACTTC
TRBD1	TRBV27	-	TRBJ1-2	CASSLRQGSTSGYTF	TGTGCCAGCAGTTTACGACAGGGAAGTACGAGTGGCTACACCTTC
-	TRBV10-2	-	TRBJ2-5	CASSEGDIETQYF	TGCGCCAGCAGTGAGGGAGATATAGAGACCCAGTACTTC
TRBD1	TRBV7-3	-	TRBJ2-3	CASSLNRVQGADTQYF	TGTGCCAGCAGCTTAAACAGGGTCCAGGGGGCAGATACGCAGTATTTT
-	TRBV18	many	TRBJ2-7	CASSPAQGTPYEQYF	TGTGCCAGCTCACCAGCCCAGGGGACGCCCTACGAGCAGTACTTC
TRBD2	TRBV5-6	-	TRBJ2-7	CASSLELAGGYEQYF	TGTGCCAGCAGCTTGGAGCTAGCGGGGGGGTACGAGCAGTACTTC
TRBD2	TRBV5-6	-	TRBJ2-3	CASSRGLVSDTQYF	TGTGCCAGCAGCCGCGGACTAGTTTCAGATACGCAGTATTTT
-	TRBV19	-	TRBJ2-7	CASSIAGGIPYEQYF	TGTGCCAGTAGTATAGCCGGAGGGATTCCCTACGAGCAGTACTTC
-	TRBV5-4	-	TRBJ1-6	CASSLEQFRSPLHF	TGTGCCAGCAGCTTGGAACAGTTCCGTTCACCCCTCCACTTT
TRBD1	TRBV18	-	TRBJ1-2	CASSPTTGDGLGYTF	TGTGCCAGCTCGCCAACAACAGGGGACGGCTTGGGCTACACCTTC